The rows below give T cell receptor beta chains drawn from one sample of a study of blood T cells in healthy people across ages. TCRdb independently ran MiXCR on the 5' RACE reads; one entry per CDR3 protein. The table has 600,000 to 850,000 distinct CDR3 sequences, about 25% seen once. Separately, the same data were catalogued under a study of T cells of mothers and their children.

Sequenced input: blood. The source is a boy between 10 and 17 years old in good health. Both conserved end residues are trimmed from each CDR3.

CDR3 length,V gene,CDR3 protein
11,TRBV20-1,SVRSGGLETQY
12,TRBV6-6,ASRSAGVIYGYT
14,TRBV10-2,ASLGFGGRMEKTQY
11,TRBV20-1,SARIDWDSPLH
11,TRBV29-1,SVTQGPSYEQY
13,TRBV20-1,SAAASGRASNIQY
13,TRBV7-9,ASSLTGEGNEKLF
14,TRBV10-3,AISEGLSTMTETQY
12,TRBV20-1,SASHGSGQETQY
13,TRBV7-8,ASRPVGGLISEAF
12,TRBV7-2,ASKGGVFTDTQY
15,TRBV4-3,ASSLSPQRGVEGEQY
13,TRBV12-3/TRBV12-4,ASSFEAGTYNEQF
13,TRBV10-2,ASSESIGGTYEQY
10,TRBV28,ASISGVNEQY
13,TRBV15,ATLLGEGSYNEQF
13,TRBV19,ASSIDGQNNQPQH
12,TRBV29-1,SVDTSGSQETQY
16,TRBV5-4,ASSPGTSGGRNTGELF
14,TRBV7-3,ASSQLGQSSYNEQF
10,TRBV20-1,SADDRKGTQY
10,TRBV20-1,SADRDRNTIY
13,TRBV7-8,ASSSDRGLVETQY
13,TRBV28,ASSSQGRGDTEAF
13,TRBV6-5,ASRHTSGAKNIQY
13,TRBV4-3,ASSQVDREPDTQY
16,TRBV10-3,AISSRWEGGVPNSPLH
12,TRBV29-1,SVEGGQAADTQY
13,TRBV29-1,SANGGVGSTDTQY
15,TRBV11-3,ASTLRAGTNSYNEQF
13,TRBV20-1,SATTGTQKQETQY
13,TRBV4-1,ASSQFQGDNSPLH
11,TRBV2,ASSETGEYGYT
13,TRBV5-1,ASSSDRGIGDAQY
18,TRBV4-2,ASSQRVRSGRGQGNTEAF
15,TRBV28,ASSTLWVADLTGELF
15,TRBV2,ASSDVPRRIGSATQY
11,TRBV2,ASSVTSAETQY
10,TRBV29-1,SVFAGSYEQY
11,TRBV5-1,ASSLDTTYEQY
13,TRBV6-2/TRBV6-3,ASRVGRPNTGELF
13,TRBV3-1,ASSQVAGTLYEQY
14,TRBV7-9,ASSSYPIDRDYEQY
13,TRBV6-5,ASSSSDFTGEKLF
12,TRBV7-9,ASSLLGRDDEQY
12,TRBV11-3,ASEGQGSYNEQF